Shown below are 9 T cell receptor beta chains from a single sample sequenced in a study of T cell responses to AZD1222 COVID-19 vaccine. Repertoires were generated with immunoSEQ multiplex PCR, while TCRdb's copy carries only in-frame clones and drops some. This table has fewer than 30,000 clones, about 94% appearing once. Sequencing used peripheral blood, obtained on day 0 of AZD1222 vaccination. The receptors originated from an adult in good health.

This chain's CDR3 is CASSLGHSGNTIYF. Here the CDR3 DNA reads TGTGCCAGCAGCTTAGGACACTCTGGAAACACCATATATTTT. V and J are TRBV7-9 and TRBJ1-3; D call uncertain. With 1 base removed from V and 0 bases from J, the gap between germline ends came to 4 bases. The CDR3 spans 14 residues. From germline, CDR1 is SEHNR and CDR2 FQNEAQ (reference sequence).

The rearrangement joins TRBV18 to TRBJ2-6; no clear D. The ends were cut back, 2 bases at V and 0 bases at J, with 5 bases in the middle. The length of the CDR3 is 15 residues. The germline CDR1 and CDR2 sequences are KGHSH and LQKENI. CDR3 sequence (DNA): TGTGCCAGCTCACCATTTGGCTCTGGGGCCAACGTCCTGACTTTC. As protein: CASSPFGSGANVLTF.

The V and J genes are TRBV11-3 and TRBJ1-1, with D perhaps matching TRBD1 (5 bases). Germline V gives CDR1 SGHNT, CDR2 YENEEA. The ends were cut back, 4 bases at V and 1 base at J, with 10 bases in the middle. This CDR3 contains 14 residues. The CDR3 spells CASSSGGSNTEAFF. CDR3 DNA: TGTGCCAGCAGCTCTGGGGGTTCGAACACTGAAGCTTTCTTT. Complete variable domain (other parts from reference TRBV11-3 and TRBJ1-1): EAGVVQSPRYKIIEKKQPVAFWCNPISGHNTLYWYLQNLGQGPELLIRYENEEAVDDSQLPKDRFSAERLKGVDSTLKIQPAELGDSAVYLCASSSGGSNTEAFFGQGTRLTVV.

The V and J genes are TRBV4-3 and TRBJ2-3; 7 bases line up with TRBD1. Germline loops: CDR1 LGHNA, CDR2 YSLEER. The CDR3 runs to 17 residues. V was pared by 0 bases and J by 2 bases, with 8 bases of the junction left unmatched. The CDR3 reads CASSQESYRGFTDTQYF. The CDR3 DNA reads TGCGCCAGCAGCCAAGAGAGCTACAGGGGCTTCACAGATACGCAGTATTTT.

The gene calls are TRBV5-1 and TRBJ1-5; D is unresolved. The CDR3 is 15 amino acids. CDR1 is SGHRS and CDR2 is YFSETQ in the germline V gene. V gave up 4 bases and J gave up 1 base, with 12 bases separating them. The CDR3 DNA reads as TGCGCCAGCAGCAAGGGAGGAGAGAGCAATCAGCCCCAGCATTTT. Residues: CASSKGGESNQPQHF. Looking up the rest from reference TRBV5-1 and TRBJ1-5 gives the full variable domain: KAGVTQTPRYLIKTRGQQVTLSCSPISGHRSVSWYQQTPGQGLQFLFEYFSETQRNKGNFPGRFSGRQFSNSRSEMNVSTLELGDSALYLCASSKGGESNQPQHFGDGTRLSIL.

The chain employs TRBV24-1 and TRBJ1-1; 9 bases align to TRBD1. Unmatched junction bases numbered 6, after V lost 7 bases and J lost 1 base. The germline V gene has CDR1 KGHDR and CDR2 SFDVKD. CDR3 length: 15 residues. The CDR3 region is CATRPGTGTNTEAFF. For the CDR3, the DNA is TGTGCCACCAGGCCGGGGACAGGGACGAACACTGAAGCTTTCTTT.

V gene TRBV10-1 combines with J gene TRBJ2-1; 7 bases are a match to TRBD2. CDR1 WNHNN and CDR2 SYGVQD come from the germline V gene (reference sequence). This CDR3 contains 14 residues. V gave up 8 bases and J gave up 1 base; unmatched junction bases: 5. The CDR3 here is CASGERESYNEQFF. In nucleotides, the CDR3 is TGCGCCAGCGGCGAGCGGGAATCCTACAATGAGCAGTTCTTC.

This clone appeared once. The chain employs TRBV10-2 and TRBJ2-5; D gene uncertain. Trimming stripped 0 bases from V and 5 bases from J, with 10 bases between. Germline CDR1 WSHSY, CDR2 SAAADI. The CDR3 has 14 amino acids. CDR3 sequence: CASSESQRRETQYF. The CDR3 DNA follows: TGCGCCAGCAGTGAGTCGCAGCGTAGGGAGACCCAGTACTTC.

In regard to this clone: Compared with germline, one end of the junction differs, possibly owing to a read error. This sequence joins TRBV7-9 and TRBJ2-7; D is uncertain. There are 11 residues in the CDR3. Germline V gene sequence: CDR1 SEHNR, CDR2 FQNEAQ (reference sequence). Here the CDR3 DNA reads TGTGCCGGCAGCCAGATCTACGAGCAGTACTTC. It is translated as CAGSQIYEQYF.